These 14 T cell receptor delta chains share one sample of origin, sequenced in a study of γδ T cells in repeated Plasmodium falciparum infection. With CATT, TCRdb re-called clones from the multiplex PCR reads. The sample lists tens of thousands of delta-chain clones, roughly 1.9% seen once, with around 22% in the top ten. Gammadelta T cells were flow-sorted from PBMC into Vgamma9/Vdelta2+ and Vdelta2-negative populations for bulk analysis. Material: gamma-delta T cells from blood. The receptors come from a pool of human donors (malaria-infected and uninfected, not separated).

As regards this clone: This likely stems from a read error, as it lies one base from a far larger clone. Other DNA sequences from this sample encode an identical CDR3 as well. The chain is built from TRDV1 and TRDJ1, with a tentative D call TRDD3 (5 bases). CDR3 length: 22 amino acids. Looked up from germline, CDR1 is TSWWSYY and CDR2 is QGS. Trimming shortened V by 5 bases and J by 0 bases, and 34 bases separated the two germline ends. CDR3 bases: TGTGCTCTTGGGCTGCGCCTCCATCTTACCGCTTGGGGACAAAAGTACACCGATAAACTCATCTTT. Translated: CALGLRLHLTAWGQKYTDKLIF.

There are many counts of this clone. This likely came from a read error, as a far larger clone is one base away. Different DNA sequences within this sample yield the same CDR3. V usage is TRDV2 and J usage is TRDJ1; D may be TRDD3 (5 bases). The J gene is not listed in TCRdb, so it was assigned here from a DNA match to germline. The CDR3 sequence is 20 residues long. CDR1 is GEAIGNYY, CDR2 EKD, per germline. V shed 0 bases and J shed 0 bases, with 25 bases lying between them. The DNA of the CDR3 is TGTGCCTGTGACACCCTCCAGGTGGGCACTGGTGGTCAATACACCGATAAACTCATCTTT. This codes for CACDTLQVGTGGQYTDKLIF.

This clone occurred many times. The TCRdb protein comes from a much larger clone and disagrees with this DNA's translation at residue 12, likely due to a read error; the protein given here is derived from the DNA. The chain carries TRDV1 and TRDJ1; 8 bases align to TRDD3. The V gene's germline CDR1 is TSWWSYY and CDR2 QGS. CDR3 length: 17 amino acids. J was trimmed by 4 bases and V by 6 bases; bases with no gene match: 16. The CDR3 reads CALGVPTNLGDRDKLIF. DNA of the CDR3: TGTGCTCTTGGCGTCCCTACAAACCTGGGGGACCGCGATAAACTCATCTTT.

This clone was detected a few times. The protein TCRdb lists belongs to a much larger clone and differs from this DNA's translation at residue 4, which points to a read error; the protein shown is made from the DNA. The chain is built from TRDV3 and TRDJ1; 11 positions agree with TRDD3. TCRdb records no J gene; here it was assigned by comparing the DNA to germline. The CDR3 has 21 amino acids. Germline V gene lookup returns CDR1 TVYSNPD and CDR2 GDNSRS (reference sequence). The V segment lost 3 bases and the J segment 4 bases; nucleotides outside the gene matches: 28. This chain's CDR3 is CAFFPSSFILGDIAGNDKLIF. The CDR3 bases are TGTGCCTTCTTTCCCTCCTCCTTCATACTGGGGGATATCGCGGGAAACGATAAACTCATCTTT. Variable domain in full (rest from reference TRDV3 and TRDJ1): CDKVTQSSPDQTVASGSEVVLLCTYDTVYSNPDLFWYRIRPDYSFQFVFYGDNSRSEGADFTQGRFSVKHILTQKAFHLVISPVRTEDSATYYCAFFPSSFILGDIAGNDKLIFGKGTRVTVEP.

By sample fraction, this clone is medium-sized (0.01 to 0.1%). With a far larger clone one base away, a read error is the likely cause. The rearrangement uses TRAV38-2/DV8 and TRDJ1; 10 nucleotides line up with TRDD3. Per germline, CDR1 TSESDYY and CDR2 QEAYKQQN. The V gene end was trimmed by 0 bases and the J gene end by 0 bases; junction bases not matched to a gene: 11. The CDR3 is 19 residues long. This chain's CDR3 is CAYRSAGLLGDLYTDKLIF. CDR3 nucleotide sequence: TGTGCTTATAGGAGCGCGGGCCTACTGGGGGATCTCTACACCGATAAACTCATCTTT.

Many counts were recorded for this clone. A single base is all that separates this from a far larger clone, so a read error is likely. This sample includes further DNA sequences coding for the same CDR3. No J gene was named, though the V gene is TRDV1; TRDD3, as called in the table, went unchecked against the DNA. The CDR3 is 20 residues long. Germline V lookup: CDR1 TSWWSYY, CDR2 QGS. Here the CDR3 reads CALRGGGYPGILGYTDKLIF. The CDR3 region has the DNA TGTGCTCTTAGAGGAGGGGGATACCCTGGGATACTGGGGTACACCGATAAGCTCATCTTT.

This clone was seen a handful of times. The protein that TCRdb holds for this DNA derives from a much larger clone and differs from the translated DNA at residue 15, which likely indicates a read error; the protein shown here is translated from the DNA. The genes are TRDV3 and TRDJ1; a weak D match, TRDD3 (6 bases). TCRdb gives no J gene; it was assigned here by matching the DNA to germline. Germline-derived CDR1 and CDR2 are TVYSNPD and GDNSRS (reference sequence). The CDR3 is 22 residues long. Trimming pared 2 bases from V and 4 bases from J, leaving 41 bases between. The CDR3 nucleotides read TGTGCCTTTCTTCAAACTCTACCCCGTCCTCCGTACTTGGGGGGTACGAGCGATAAACTCATCTTT. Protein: CAFLQTLPRPPYLGGTSDKLIF.

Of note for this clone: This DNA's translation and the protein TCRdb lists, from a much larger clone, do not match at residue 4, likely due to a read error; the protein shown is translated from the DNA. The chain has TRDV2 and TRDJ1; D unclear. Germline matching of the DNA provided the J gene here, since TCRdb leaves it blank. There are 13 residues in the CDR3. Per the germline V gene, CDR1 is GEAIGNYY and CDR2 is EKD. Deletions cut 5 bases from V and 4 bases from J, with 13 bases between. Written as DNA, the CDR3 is TGTGCCTGTGGCAGTGTAGGAGTCGATAAACTCATCTTT. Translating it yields CACGSVGVDKLIF.

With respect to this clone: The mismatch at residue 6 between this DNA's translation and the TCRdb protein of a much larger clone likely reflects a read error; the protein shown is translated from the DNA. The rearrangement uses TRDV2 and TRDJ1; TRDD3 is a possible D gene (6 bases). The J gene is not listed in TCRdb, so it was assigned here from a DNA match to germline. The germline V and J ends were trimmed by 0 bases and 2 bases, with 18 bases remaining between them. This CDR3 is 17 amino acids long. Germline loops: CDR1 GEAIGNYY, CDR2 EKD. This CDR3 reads CACDTEGEAPRTDKLIF. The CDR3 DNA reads TGTGCCTGTGACACCGAGGGGGAGGCCCCGAGAACCGATAAACTCATCTTT.

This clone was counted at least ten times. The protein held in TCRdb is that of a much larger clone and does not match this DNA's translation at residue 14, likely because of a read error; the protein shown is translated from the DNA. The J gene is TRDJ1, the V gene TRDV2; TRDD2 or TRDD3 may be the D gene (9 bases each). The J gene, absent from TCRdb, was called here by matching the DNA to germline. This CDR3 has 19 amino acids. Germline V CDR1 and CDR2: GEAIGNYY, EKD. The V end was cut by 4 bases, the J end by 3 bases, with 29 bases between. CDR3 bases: TGTGCCTGTGAAGGCCTTCCTACCGGGGGATACAAGGACGCCGATAAACTCATCTTT. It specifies CACEGLPTGGYKDADKLIF.

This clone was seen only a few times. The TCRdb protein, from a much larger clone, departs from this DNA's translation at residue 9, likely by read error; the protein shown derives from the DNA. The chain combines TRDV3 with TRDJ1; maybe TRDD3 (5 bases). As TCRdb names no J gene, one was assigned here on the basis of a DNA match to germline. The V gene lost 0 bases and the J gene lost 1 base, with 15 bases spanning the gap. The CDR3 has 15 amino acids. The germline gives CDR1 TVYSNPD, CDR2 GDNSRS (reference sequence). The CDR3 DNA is TGTGCCTTTAGCGCCTCGTGGTGGGGCACCGATAAACTCATCTTT. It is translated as CAFSASWWGTDKLIF. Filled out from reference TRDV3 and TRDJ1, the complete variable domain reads CDKVTQSSPDQTVASGSEVVLLCTYDTVYSNPDLFWYRIRPDYSFQFVFYGDNSRSEGADFTQGRFSVKHILTQKAFHLVISPVRTEDSATYYCAFSASWWGTDKLIFGKGTRVTVEP.

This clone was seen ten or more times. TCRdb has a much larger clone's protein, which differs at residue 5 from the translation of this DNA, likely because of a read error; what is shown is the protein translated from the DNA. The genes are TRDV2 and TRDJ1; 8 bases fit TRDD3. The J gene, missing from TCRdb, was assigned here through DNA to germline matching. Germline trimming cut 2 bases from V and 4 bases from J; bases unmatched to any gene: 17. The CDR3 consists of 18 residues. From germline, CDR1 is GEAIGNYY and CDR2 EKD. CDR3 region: CACDMVSLGATGDDKLIF. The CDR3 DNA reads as TGTGCCTGTGACATGGTTTCACTGGGGGCTACGGGAGACGATAAACTCATCTTT.

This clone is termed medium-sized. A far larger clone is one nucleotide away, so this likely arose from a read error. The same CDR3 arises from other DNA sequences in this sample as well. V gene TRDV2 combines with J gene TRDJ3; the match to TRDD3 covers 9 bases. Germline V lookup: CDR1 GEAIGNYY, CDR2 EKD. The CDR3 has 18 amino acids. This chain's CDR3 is CACDQLGDTSWDTRQMFF. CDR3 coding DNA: TGTGCCTGTGACCAACTGGGGGACACCTCCTGGGACACCCGACAGATGTTCTTC.

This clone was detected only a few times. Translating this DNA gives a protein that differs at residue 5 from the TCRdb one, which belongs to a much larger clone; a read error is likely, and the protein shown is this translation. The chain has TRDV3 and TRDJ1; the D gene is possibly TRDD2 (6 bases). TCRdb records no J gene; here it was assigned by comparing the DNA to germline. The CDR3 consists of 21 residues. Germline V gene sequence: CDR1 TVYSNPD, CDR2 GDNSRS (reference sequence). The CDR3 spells CATLRTVILPGWCPYTDKLIF. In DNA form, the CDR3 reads TGTGCTACGCTCAGAACCGTTATCCTACCGGGCTGGTGCCCATACACCGATAAACTCATCTTT.